This is a list of T cell receptor beta chains from one sample in a study of blood T cells in healthy people across ages. TCRdb itself ran the 5' RACE reads through MiXCR, one entry per CDR3 protein. The sample shows about 1.6 million distinct CDR3 sequences, approximately 32% of them seen only once. The material sequenced was blood. The receptors were sampled from a woman aged 25-40 years in good health. CDR3s include the opening cysteine and the closing phenylalanine or tryptophan. D genes are given only for firm matches. A clone size is listed for some rows: how often the clone was seen (once, few, many), or a class if it is expanded.

d_gene,abundance,v_gene,j_gene,CDR3aa,CDR3nt
.,few,TRBV3-1,TRBJ2-2,CASSPTYTGELFF,TGTGCCAGCAGCCCGACGTACACCGGGGAGCTGTTTTTT
TRBD2,.,TRBV20-1,TRBJ2-1,CSAVRLAGGYNEQFF,TGCAGTGCTGTCAGACTAGCGGGGGGATACAATGAGCAGTTCTTC
.,many,TRBV25-1,TRBJ2-3,CASSSGLGTDTQYF,TGTGCCAGCAGCTCGGGATTAGGCACAGATACGCAGTATTTT
.,.,TRBV28,TRBJ1-4,CASRTDSRLATNEKLFF,TGTGCCAGCAGGACCGACAGCAGGCTGGCAACTAATGAAAAACTGTTTTTT
.,once,TRBV12-3/TRBV12-4,TRBJ2-7,CASSPRTVSYERYF,TGTGCCAGCAGCCCGCGGACAGTATCCTACGAGCGGTACTTC
.,.,TRBV12-3/TRBV12-4,TRBJ2-7,CASSLATDHYEQYF,TGTGCCAGCAGTCTCGCGACAGATCACTACGAGCAGTACTTC
.,few,TRBV10-3,TRBJ2-5,CAIRDSGDRETQYF,TGTGCCATCAGGGACTCGGGAGATAGGGAGACCCAGTACTTC
TRBD1,.,TRBV2,TRBJ2-5,CARLDRGGETQYF,TGTGCCAGACTGGACAGGGGAGGCGAGACCCAGTACTTC
.,few,TRBV6-5,TRBJ1-5,CASSPSEGSNQPQHF,TGTGCCAGCAGTCCCAGTGAGGGGAGCAATCAGCCCCAGCATTTT
.,.,TRBV28,TRBJ2-7,CASSLFAGGSERYF,.
TRBD2,few,TRBV6-6,TRBJ2-7,CASSYFSGRDYEQYF,TGTGCCAGCAGTTACTTTAGCGGGAGGGACTACGAGCAGTACTTC
.,.,TRBV7-2,TRBJ1-1,CASSPRVDPEAFF,TGTGCCAGCAGCCCCCGGGTAGACCCTGAAGCTTTCTTT
.,.,TRBV12-3/TRBV12-4,TRBJ1-5,CASSLDENQPQHF,TGTGCCAGCAGTTTAGATGAGAATCAGCCCCAGCATTTT
.,many,TRBV20-1,TRBJ2-7,CSVGAYEQYF,TGCAGTGTGGGAGCGTACGAGCAGTACTTC
TRBD1,few,TRBV5-1,TRBJ2-1,CASSLDRGRHNEQFF,TGCGCCAGCAGCTTGGACAGGGGGCGACACAATGAGCAGTTCTTC
.,.,TRBV5-1,TRBJ2-5,CASSVGLSQETQYF,TGCGCCAGCAGCGTGGGCCTCTCTCAAGAGACCCAGTACTTC